Below, 15 T cell receptor beta chains from the same sample are listed, as sequenced in a study of T cell repertoires in cytomegalovirus infection. Using its own MiXCR run on the reads, TCRdb lists one record per CDR3 protein. The table lists about 78,000 distinct CDR3 sequences, 35% to 50% of them singletons, with approximately 93% in the top ten. No antigen is known for these receptors. Source: CD8+ T cells from cultured PBMCs, taken from culture after CMV antigen stimulation. Receptors originate from a human donor in good health (CMV status not recorded). Some clones in this sample may be carry-over from other donors' samples.

Note on this clonotype: Since the CDR3 does not end with the conserved phenylalanine or tryptophan, this likely comes from a read error. The chain links TRBV7-8 to TRBJ2-4, with D unclear. The germline CDR1 and CDR2 sequences are SGHVS and FQNEAQ. The CDR3 totals 17 residues. The ends were cut back, 5 bases at V and 0 bases at J, with 17 bases in the middle. The CDR3 bases are TGTGCCAGCAGCCCCCGCATACCCGGGCTAGCCAAAAACATTCAGTACTCC. Its protein product is CASSPRIPGLAKNIQYS.

CDR3 nucleotides: TGTGCCAGCAGGGGAGAGACAGGGGAAGGTGACTATGGCTACACCTTC. As protein: CASRGETGEGDYGYTF. V gene TRBV7-9 combines with J gene TRBJ1-2; 8 bases line up with TRBD1. CDR1 SEHNR and CDR2 FQNEAQ come from the germline V gene (reference sequence). V dropped 6 bases and J dropped 3; count of bases not matched to a gene: 12. CDR3 size: 16 residues.

This clonotype was seen many times. The V call is TRBV7-6, the J call TRBJ2-5, with 10 bases matching TRBD2. The CDR3 consists of 17 residues. With V trimmed by 2 bases and J by 3 bases, 9 bases remained unmatched. Per germline, CDR1 SGHVS and CDR2 FNYEAQ. CDR3 residues: CASSLMGGLAGEETQYF. CDR3 in DNA: TGTGCCAGCAGCTTAATGGGCGGGCTAGCGGGGGAAGAGACCCAGTACTTC.

This clonotype occurred a few times. The rearrangement joins TRBV6-5 to TRBJ2-3; D is perhaps TRBD2 (6 bases). The length of the CDR3 is 17 residues. Deletions cut 1 base from V and 5 bases from J, with 19 bases between. Germline V gene lookup returns CDR1 MNHEY and CDR2 SVGAGI. CDR3 amino acids: CASSYLASWGEEDTQYF. DNA for the CDR3: TGTGCCAGCAGTTACTTGGCGAGTTGGGGGGAAGAAGATACGCAGTATTTT.

This clonotype was picked up many times. CDR3 coding DNA: TGTGCCAGCAGCTTTAGGGGAGACTCCTACAATGAGCAGTTCTTC. Translated: CASSFRGDSYNEQFF. The rearrangement links TRBV11-2 to TRBJ2-1; TRBD1 or TRBD2 may be the D gene (5 bases each). Germline-derived CDR1 and CDR2 are SGHAT and FQNNGV. The length of the CDR3 is 15 residues. Between the trimmed V and J ends, which lost 3 bases and 0 bases, there was a span of 9 bases.

In its sample, this clonotype was seen a few times. The chain links TRBV7-3 to TRBJ2-1, with D possibly matching TRBD2 (7 bases). V was pared by 3 bases and J by 4 bases, with 16 bases between. The CDR3 extends over 16 amino acids. CDR1 and CDR2 from the germline V gene are SGHTA and FQGTGA. The CDR3 protein is CASSFRGGARYNEQFF. DNA of the CDR3: TGTGCCAGCAGCTTCCGTGGGGGGGCTCGTTACAATGAGCAGTTCTTC.

The genes are TRBV12-3 or TRBV12-4 and TRBJ2-7; TRBD1 matches at 9 bases. V was pared by 8 bases and J by 0 bases, with 11 bases of the junction left unmatched. The CDR3 is 16 residues long. The CDR3 sequence is CASSLETGGGSYEQYF. The DNA for the CDR3 is TGTGCCAGCTCCTTGGAGACAGGGGGTGGCTCCTACGAGCAGTACTTC.

This clonotype was seen a few times. The V call is TRBV7-2, the J call TRBJ2-2; 7 positions match TRBD1. The CDR3 length is 16 residues. Unmatched junction bases numbered 8, after V lost 5 bases and J lost 2 bases. Germline V gene lookup returns CDR1 SGHTA and CDR2 FQGNSA. CDR3 in amino acids: CASSPWDRLNTGELFF. DNA of the CDR3: TGTGCCAGCAGCCCCTGGGACAGACTAAACACCGGGGAGCTGTTTTTT.

The sample holds a few counts of this clonotype. The chain joins TRBV7-6 to TRBJ2-5; possibly TRBD1 or TRBD2 for D (5 bases each). This CDR3 comprises 13 residues. Germline V gene sequence: CDR1 SGHVS, CDR2 FNYEAQ. Deletions cut 5 bases from V and 5 bases from J, with 12 bases between. CDR3 sequence (DNA): TGTGCCAGCAGCCCGGGACCTGTGGAGACCCAGTACTTC. Its translation: CASSPGPVETQYF. The full variable domain, with the rest looked up from reference TRBV7-6 and TRBJ2-5, is GAGVSQSPRYKVTKRGQDVALRCDPISGHVSLYWYRQALGQGPEFLTYFNYEAQQDKSGLPNDRFSAERPEGSISTLTIQRTEQRDSAMYRCASSPGPVETQYFGPGTRLLVL.

The CDR3 reads CSAKAGTDTQYF. CDR3 coding DNA: TGCAGCGCTAAAGCGGGCACAGATACGCAGTATTTT. The rearrangement uses TRBV29-1 and TRBJ2-3; possible D gene TRBD2, 5 bases. Germline assignment: CDR1 SQVTM and CDR2 ANQGSEA. Trimming cost V 7 bases and J 1 base, with 9 bases left between them. This CDR3 contains 12 residues.

This clonotype showed up many times. This chain joins TRBV2 and TRBJ2-7, with D perhaps TRBD1 or TRBD2 (5 bases each). Deletions cut 3 bases from V and 2 bases from J, with 8 bases between. This CDR3 region has 13 residues. CDR1 SNHLY and CDR2 FYNNEI come from the germline V gene. In DNA, the CDR3 is TGTGCCAGCAGTGACCTGGGGGCCTACGAGCAGTACTTC. This translates into CASSDLGAYEQYF.

The CDR3 is CASSQDPGNYGYTF. The CDR3 DNA sequence: TGCGCCAGCAGCCAAGACCCCGGGAACTATGGCTACACCTTC. This rearrangement joins TRBV4-3 to TRBJ1-2; D remains ambiguous. V lost 0 bases to trimming and J lost 2 bases, with 7 bases between them. CDR3 length: 14 residues. Germline V gives CDR1 LGHNA, CDR2 YSLEER.

This chain connects TRBV29-1 to TRBJ1-2; perhaps TRBD1 as D (6 bases). V lost 7 bases and J lost 3, with 12 bases in between. The CDR3 contains 12 residues. The germline V gene encodes CDR1 SQVTM and CDR2 ANQGSEA. The CDR3 DNA is TGCAGCGATCGATCAGGGGACTATGGCTACACCTTC. Protein: CSDRSGDYGYTF.

This clonotype was counted a few times. CDR3 sequence (DNA): TGTGCCAGTCGGGCTAGCGGGGGACACGTAGTCACAGATACGCAGTATTTT. Protein sequence: CASRASGGHVVTDTQYF. This chain connects TRBV2 to TRBJ2-3; TRBD2 aligns across 10 bases. There are 17 residues in the CDR3. Germline-derived CDR1 and CDR2 are SNHLY and FYNNEI. J was trimmed by 2 bases and V by 9 bases; bases with no gene match: 14.

This clonotype was seen only a few times. V and J are TRBV27 and TRBJ1-6; no firm D call. V dropped 6 bases and J dropped 0 bases, with 9 bases sitting between them. Per germline, CDR1 MNHEY and CDR2 SMNVEV (reference sequence). The CDR3 consists of 15 residues. CDR3 DNA: TGTGCCAGCAGCTGGAGATTCTCCTATAATTCACCCCTCCACTTT. Its translation: CASSWRFSYNSPLHF.